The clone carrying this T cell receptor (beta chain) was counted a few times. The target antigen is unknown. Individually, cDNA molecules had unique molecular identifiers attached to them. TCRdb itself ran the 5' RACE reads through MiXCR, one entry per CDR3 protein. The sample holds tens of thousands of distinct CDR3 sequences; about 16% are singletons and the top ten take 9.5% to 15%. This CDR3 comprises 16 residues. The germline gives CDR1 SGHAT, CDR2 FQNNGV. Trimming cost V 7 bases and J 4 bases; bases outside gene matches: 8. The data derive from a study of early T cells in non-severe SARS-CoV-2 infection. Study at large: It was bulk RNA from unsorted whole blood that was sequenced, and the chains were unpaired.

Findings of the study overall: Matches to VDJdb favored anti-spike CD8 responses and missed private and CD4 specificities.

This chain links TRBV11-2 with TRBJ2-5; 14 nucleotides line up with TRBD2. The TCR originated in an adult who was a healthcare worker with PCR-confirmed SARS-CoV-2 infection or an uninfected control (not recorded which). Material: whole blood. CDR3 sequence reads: CASNQWTSGGPETQYF. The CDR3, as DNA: TGTGCCAGCAACCAATGGACTAGCGGGGGGCCAGAGACCCAGTACTTC.